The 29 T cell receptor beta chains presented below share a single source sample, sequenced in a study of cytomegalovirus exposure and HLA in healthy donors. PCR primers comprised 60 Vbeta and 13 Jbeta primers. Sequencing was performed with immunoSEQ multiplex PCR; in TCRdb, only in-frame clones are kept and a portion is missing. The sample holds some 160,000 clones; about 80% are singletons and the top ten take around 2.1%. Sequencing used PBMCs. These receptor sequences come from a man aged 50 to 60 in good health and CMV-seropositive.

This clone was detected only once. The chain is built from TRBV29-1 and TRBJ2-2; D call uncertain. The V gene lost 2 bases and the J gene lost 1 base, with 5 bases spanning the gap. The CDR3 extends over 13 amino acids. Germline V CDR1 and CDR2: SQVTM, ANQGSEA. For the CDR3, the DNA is TGCAGCGTTGAACAGCGGAACACCGGGGAGCTGTTTTTT. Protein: CSVEQRNTGELFF.

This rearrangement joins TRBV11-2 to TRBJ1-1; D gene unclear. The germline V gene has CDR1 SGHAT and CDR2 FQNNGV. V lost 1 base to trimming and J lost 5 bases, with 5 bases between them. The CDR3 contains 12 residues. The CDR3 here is CASSLAGTEAFF. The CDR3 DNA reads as TGTGCCAGCAGCTTAGCCGGGACTGAAGCTTTCTTT.

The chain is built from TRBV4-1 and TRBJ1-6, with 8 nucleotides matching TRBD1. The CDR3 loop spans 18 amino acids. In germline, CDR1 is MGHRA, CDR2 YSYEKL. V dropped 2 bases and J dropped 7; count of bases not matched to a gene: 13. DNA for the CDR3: TGCGCCAGCAGCCAATTCGGGACAGGTTTATATGTGAATTCACCCCTCCACTTT. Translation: CASSQFGTGLYVNSPLHF.

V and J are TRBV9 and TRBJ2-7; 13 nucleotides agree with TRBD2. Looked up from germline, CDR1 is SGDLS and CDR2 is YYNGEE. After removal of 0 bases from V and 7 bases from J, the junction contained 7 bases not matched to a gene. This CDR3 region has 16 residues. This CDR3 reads CASSVAGTSGVGEQYF. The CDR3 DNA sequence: TGTGCCAGCAGCGTAGCCGGGACTAGCGGGGTGGGGGAGCAGTACTTC.

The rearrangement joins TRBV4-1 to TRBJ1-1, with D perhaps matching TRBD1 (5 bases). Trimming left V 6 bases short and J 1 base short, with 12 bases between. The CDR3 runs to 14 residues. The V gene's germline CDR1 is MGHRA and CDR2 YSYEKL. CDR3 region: CASRGHLKNTEAFF. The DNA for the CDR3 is TGCGCCAGCAGAGGACACCTAAAGAACACTGAAGCTTTCTTT.

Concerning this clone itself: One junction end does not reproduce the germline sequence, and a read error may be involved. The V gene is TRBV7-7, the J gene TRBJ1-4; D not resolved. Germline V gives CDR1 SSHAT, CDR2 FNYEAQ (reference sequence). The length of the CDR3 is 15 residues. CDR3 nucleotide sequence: TGTGCTAGCAGCTTAGGCAGGTCAACTAATGAAAAACTGTTTTTT. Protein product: CASSLGRSTNEKLFF.

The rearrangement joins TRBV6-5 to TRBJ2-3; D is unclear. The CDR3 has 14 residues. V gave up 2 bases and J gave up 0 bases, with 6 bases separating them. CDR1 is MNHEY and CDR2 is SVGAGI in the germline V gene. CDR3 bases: TGTGCCAGCAGTTACGATCGGAGCACAGATACGCAGTATTTT. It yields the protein CASSYDRSTDTQYF.

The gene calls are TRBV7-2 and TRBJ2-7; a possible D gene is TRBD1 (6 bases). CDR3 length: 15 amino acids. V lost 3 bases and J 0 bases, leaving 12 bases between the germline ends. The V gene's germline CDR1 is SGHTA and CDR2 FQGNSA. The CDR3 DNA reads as TGTGCCAGCAGCTTGACAGGCCAGAGCTCCTACGAGCAGTACTTC. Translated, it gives CASSLTGQSSYEQYF.

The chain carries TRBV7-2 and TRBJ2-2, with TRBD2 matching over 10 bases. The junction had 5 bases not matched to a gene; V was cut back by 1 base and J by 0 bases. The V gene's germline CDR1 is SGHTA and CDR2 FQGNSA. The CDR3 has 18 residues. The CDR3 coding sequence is TGTGCCAGCAGCTTAGATATAGCGGGGGGTTCGAACACCGGGGAGCTGTTTTTT. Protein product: CASSLDIAGGSNTGELFF.

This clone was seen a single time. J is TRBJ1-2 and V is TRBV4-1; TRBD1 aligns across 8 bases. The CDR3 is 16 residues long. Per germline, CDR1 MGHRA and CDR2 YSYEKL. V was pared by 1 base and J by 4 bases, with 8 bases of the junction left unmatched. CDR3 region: CASSQVAGGSIYGYTF. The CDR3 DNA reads TGCGCCAGCAGCCAAGTGGCAGGGGGCAGTATCTATGGCTACACCTTC.

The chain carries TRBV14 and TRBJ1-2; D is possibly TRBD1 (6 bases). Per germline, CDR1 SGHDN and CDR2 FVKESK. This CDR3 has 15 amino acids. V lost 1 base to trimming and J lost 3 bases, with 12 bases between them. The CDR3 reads CASSQGWGRDYGYTF. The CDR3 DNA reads TGTGCCAGCAGCCAAGGTTGGGGGCGCGACTATGGCTACACCTTC.

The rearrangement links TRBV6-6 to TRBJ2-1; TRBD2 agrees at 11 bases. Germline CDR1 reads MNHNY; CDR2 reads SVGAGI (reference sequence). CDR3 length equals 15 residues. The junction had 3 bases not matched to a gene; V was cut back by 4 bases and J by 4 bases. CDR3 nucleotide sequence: TGTGCCAGCAGTTCGGGACTAGCGGCGTACAATGAGCAGTTCTTC. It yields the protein CASSSGLAAYNEQFF.

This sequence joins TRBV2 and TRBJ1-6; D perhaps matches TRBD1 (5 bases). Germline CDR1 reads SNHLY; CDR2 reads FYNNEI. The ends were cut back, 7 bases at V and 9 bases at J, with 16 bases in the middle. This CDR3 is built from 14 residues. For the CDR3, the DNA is TGTGCCAGCACTTCACAGGAACGAGGTTCACCCCTCCACTTT. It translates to CASTSQERGSPLHF.

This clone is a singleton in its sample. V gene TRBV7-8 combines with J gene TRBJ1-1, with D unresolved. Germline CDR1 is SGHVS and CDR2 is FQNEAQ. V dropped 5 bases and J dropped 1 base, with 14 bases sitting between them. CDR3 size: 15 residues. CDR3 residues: CASSPTRGSNTEAFF. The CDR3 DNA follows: TGTGCCAGCAGCCCTACGCGGGGATCGAACACTGAAGCTTTCTTT.

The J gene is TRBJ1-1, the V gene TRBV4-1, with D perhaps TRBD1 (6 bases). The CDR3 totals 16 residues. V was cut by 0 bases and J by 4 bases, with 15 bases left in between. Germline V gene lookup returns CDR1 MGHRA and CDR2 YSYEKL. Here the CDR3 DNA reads TGCGCCAGCAGCCAAGATAAGGGAGGGGGAGGCACTGAAGCTTTCTTT. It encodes CASSQDKGGGGTEAFF.

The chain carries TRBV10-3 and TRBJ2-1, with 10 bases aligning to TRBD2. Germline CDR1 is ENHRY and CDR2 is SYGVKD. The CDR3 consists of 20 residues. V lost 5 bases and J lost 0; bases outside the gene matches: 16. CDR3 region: CAISSRGGTSGKPSYNEQFF. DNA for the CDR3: TGTGCCATCAGTTCCAGGGGGGGTACTAGCGGGAAGCCCTCCTACAATGAGCAGTTCTTC.

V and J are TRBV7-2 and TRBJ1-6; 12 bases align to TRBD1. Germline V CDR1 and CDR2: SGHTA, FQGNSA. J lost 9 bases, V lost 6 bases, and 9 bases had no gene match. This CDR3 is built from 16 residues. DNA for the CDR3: TGTGCCAGCAGTTTAACCGGGACAGGGGGCGGTTCACCCCTCCACTTT. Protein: CASSLTGTGGGSPLHF.

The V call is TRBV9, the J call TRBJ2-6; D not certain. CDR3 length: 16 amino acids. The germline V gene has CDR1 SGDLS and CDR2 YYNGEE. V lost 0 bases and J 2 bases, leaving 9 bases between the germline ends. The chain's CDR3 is CASSVGPTPGANVLTF. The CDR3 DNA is TGTGCCAGCAGCGTAGGGCCGACTCCTGGGGCCAACGTCCTGACTTTC.

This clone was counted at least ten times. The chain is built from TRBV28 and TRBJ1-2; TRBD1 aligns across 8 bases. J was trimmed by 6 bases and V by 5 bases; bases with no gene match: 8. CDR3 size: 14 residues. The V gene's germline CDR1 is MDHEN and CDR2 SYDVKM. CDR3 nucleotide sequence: TGTGCCAGCAGTCTACGGACAGGGTCGGATGGCTACACCTTC. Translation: CASSLRTGSDGYTF.

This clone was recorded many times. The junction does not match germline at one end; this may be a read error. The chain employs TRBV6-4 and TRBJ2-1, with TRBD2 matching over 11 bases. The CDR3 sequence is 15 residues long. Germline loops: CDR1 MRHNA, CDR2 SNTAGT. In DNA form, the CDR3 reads TGTGCCAGCAGTGTTAGCGGGGGGGCCTACGATGAGCAGTTCTTC. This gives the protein CASSVSGGAYDEQFF.

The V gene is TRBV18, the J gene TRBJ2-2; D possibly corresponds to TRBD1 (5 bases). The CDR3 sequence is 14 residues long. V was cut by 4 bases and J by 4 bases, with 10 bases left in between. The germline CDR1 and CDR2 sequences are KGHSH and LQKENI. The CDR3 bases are TGTGCCAGCTCACTGGACACGCTCACCGGGGAGCTGTTTTTT. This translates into CASSLDTLTGELFF.

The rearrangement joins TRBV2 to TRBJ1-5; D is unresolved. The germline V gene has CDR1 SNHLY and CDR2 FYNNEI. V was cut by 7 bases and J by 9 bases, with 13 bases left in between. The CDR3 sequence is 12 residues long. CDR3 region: CASTLHDRPQHF. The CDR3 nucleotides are TGTGCCAGCACACTACACGATCGGCCCCAGCATTTT. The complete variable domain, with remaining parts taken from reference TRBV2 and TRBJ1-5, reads EPEVTQTPSHQVTQMGQEVILRCVPISNHLYFYWYRQILGQKVEFLVSFYNNEISEKSEIFDDQFSVERPDGSNFTLKIRSTKLEDSAMYFCASTLHDRPQHFGDGTRLSIL.

The CDR3 loop is CASSVGASEHYEQYF. The CDR3 nucleotides are TGTGCCAGCAGCGTAGGGGCTAGCGAACACTACGAGCAGTACTTC. The chain joins TRBV9 to TRBJ2-7; D is possibly TRBD2 (6 bases). This CDR3 is built from 15 residues. V was cut by 0 bases and J by 3 bases, with 13 bases left in between. Germline V gives CDR1 SGDLS, CDR2 YYNGEE.

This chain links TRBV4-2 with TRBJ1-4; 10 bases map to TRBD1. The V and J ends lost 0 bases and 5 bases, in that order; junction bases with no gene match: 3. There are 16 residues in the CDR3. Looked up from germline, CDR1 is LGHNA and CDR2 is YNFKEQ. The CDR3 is CASSQDLDRGNEKLFF. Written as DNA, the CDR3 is TGTGCCAGCAGCCAAGATTTGGACAGGGGGAATGAAAAACTGTTTTTT.

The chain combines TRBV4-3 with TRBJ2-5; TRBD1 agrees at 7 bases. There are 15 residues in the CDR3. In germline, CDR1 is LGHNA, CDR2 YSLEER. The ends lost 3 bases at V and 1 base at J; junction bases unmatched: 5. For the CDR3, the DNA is TGCGCCAGCAGCCAGACAGGGTCAGCCCAAGAGACCCAGTACTTC. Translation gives CASSQTGSAQETQYF.

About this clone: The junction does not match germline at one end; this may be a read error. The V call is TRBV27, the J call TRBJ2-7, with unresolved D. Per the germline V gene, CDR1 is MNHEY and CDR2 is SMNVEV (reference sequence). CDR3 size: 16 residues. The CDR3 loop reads CASSLSVKHPSYEQYF. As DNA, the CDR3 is TGTGCCAGCAGCTTATCGGTCAAACATCCGTCCTACGAGCAGTACTTC.

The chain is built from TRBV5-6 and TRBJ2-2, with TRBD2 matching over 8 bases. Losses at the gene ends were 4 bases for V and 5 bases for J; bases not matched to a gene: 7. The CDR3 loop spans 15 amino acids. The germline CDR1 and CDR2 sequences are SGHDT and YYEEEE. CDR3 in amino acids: CASSLRPSGTGELFF. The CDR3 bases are TGTGCCAGCAGCCTTCGGCCTAGCGGGACCGGGGAGCTGTTTTTT.

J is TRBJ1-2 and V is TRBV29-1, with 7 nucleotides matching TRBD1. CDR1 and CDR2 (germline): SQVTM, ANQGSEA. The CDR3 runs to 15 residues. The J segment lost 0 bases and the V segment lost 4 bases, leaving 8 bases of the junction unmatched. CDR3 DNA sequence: TGCAGCGTTGTAGTTCCCGGGACAGCTAACTATGGCTACACCTTC. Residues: CSVVVPGTANYGYTF.

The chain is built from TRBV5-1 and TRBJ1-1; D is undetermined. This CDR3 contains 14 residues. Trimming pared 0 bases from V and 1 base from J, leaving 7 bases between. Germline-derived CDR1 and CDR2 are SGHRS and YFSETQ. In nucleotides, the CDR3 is TGCGCCAGCAGCTTGGACCAGAAGAACACTGAAGCTTTCTTT. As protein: CASSLDQKNTEAFF.